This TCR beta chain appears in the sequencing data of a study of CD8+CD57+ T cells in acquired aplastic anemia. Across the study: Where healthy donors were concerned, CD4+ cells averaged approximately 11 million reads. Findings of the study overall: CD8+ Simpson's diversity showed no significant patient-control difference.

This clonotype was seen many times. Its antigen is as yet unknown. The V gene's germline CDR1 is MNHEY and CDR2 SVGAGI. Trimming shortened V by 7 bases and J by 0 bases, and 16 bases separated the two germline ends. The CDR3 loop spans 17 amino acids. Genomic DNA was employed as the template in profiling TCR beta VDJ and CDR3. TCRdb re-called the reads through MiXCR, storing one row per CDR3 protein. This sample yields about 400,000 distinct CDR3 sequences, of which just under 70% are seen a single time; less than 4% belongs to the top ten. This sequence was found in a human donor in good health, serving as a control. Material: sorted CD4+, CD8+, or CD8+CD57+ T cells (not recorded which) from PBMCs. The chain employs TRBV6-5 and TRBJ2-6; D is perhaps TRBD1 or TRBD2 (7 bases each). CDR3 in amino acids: CASKGGGFSSGANVLTF. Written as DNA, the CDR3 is TGTGCCAGCAAGGGAGGGGGCTTCAGCTCTGGGGCCAACGTCCTGACTTTC.